Each of the 31 T cell receptor beta chains below was sequenced from the same sample in a study of shared clonotypes between healthy human individuals (dated by TCRdb to 2019 to 2021). Libraries were made using the immunoSEQ multiplex PCR assay. TCRdb re-hosts the immuneACCESS table, in-frame sequences only. Its copies lack some clones; in the studies checked, an unresolved V gene accounts for under half of them, and the cause for the rest is not known. The sample table contains over 850,000 clones; only one count was recorded for about four fifths of them. The ten largest clones add up to roughly 0.57% of the sample. The source material was memory CD4+ T cells from PBMCs. The sample's cell subset or site label is to be understood as: CD45RA-negative fraction. These receptors originate from a man in his late teens or twenties in good health. Some clones in this sample may be carry-over from other donors' samples.

As to this clone: Additional DNA sequences in this sample encode the identical CDR3. The rearrangement joins TRBV15 to TRBJ2-3, with D maybe TRBD1 (6 bases). Germline V gives CDR1 LNHNV, CDR2 YYDKDF (reference sequence). Trimming cost V 0 bases and J 1 base, with 8 bases left between them. The CDR3 covers 15 residues. CDR3 DNA: TGTGCCACCAGCAGAGATAACAGGGGCACAGATACGCAGTATTTT. It is translated as CATSRDNRGTDTQYF.

The gene calls are TRBV15 and TRBJ2-3, with 7 bases that match TRBD2. The V gene end was trimmed by 2 bases and the J gene end by 3 bases; junction bases not matched to a gene: 11. Germline V gives CDR1 LNHNV, CDR2 YYDKDF (reference sequence). The CDR3 has 17 amino acids. The DNA for the CDR3 is TGTGCCACCAGCAGACGGTCTAGCGGCGGAGTAACAGATACGCAGTATTTT. It yields the protein CATSRRSSGGVTDTQYF.

In its sample, this clone was seen a few times. This sequence joins TRBV5-4 and TRBJ2-5; D might be TRBD1 (6 bases). CDR1 is SGHNT, CDR2 YYREEE, per germline (reference sequence). This CDR3 contains 15 residues. V gave up 1 base and J gave up 1 base, with 11 bases separating them. The CDR3 region has the DNA TGTGCCAGCAGCTTGTCCGGGACACCCCAAGAGACCCAGTACTTC. It specifies CASSLSGTPQETQYF.

V is TRBV27 and J is TRBJ2-5, with D perhaps matching TRBD2 (6 bases). V lost 0 bases, J lost 5 bases, and 25 bases lay in between. The germline gives CDR1 MNHEY, CDR2 SMNVEV (reference sequence). CDR3 size: 19 residues. The CDR3 loop reads CASSLSYGVSPGGWETQYF. As DNA, the CDR3 is TGTGCCAGCAGTTTATCGTATGGGGTGTCGCCCGGGGGTTGGGAGACCCAGTACTTC.

This chain links TRBV5-1 with TRBJ2-7, with TRBD2 as a possible D gene (6 bases). Trimming removed 4 bases from V and 6 bases from J, with 14 bases in between. In germline, CDR1 is SGHRS, CDR2 YFSETQ. The CDR3 is made up of 13 amino acids. CDR3 sequence reads: CASSGRDFSEQYF. CDR3 DNA sequence: TGCGCCAGCAGCGGCCGGGACTTTAGCGAGCAGTACTTC.

The CDR3 DNA reads TGTGCCACCGCAGACAGGGGTGGAGCTGAAGCTTTCTTT. Its protein product is CATADRGGAEAFF. This chain joins TRBV10-3 and TRBJ1-1; 8 bases agree with TRBD1. There are 13 residues in the CDR3. Germline V CDR1 and CDR2: ENHRY, SYGVKD. V was pared by 10 bases and J by 6 bases, with 10 bases of the junction left unmatched.

V gene TRBV10-3 combines with J gene TRBJ2-7; 10 bases align to TRBD1. Germline CDR1 reads ENHRY; CDR2 reads SYGVKD. The CDR3 runs to 14 residues. V shed 7 bases, J shed 6 bases, and the junction held 9 bases outside the gene matches. CDR3 nucleotide sequence: TGTGCCATCACCGGGACAGGGGCCCCGGCCGAGCAGTACTTC. Translation gives CAITGTGAPAEQYF.

The rearrangement joins TRBV11-2 to TRBJ2-7; D not certain. This CDR3 has 18 amino acids. Germline CDR1 reads SGHAT; CDR2 reads FQNNGV. Trimming cost V 0 bases and J 2 bases, with 20 bases left between them. CDR3 sequence: CASSLDLSRTVETYEQYF. The CDR3 DNA sequence: TGTGCCAGCAGCTTAGATCTTTCCAGGACGGTGGAAACCTACGAGCAGTACTTC.

The sample holds a few counts of this clone. The genes are TRBV5-1 and TRBJ2-7; TRBD1 matches at 12 bases. CDR1 is SGHRS, CDR2 YFSETQ, per germline. The junction had 4 bases not matched to a gene; V was cut back by 3 bases and J by 3 bases. This CDR3 region has 15 residues. CDR3 region: CASSSGQGAGYEQYF. The DNA of the CDR3 is TGCGCCAGCAGCTCGGGACAGGGGGCTGGCTACGAGCAGTACTTC.

The CDR3 protein is CASSPRDRGWSANYGYTF. The CDR3 bases are TGTGCCAGCAGTCCGAGGGACAGGGGGTGGTCGGCTAACTATGGCTACACCTTC. V is TRBV28 and J is TRBJ1-2; 11 bases map to TRBD1. The CDR3 is 18 residues long. The V segment lost 5 bases and the J segment 0 bases; nucleotides outside the gene matches: 11. Germline V gene data show CDR1 as MDHEN and CDR2 as SYDVKM.

The chain is built from TRBV2 and TRBJ1-5; D is unclear. V dropped 3 bases and J dropped 5 bases, with 11 bases sitting between them. Germline assignment: CDR1 SNHLY and CDR2 FYNNEI. The CDR3 runs to 14 residues. CDR3 protein: CASSDGWEDQPQHF. The CDR3 DNA is TGTGCCAGCAGTGATGGGTGGGAAGATCAGCCCCAGCATTTT.

The V call is TRBV29-1, the J call TRBJ1-1; 8 bases align to TRBD1. V dropped 6 bases and J dropped 11; count of bases not matched to a gene: 8. The CDR3 sequence is 11 residues long. Germline CDR1 and CDR2: SQVTM and ANQGSEA. The CDR3 reads CSVTTGVTAFF. In DNA, the CDR3 is TGCAGCGTCACGACAGGGGTTACGGCTTTCTTT.

Details on this clone: An end of the junction does not agree with germline; a read error may underlie this. V gene TRBV6-1 combines with J gene TRBJ2-3; D is unclear. The CDR3 has 8 amino acids. Germline loops: CDR1 MNHNS, CDR2 SASEGT. The CDR3 spells CASSYGDF. In DNA, the CDR3 is TGTGCCAGCAGTTACGGAGATTTT.

V is TRBV18 and J is TRBJ1-4, with D tentatively TRBD1 (5 bases). Trimming left V 4 bases short and J 4 bases short, with 13 bases between. There are 15 residues in the CDR3. Germline V gives CDR1 KGHSH, CDR2 LQKENI. The chain's CDR3 is CASSLRQPYNEKLFF. The CDR3 DNA is TGTGCCAGCTCACTCAGACAGCCGTATAATGAAAAACTGTTTTTT.

The chain carries TRBV2 and TRBJ1-4, with 12 bases lining up with TRBD1. CDR3 size: 16 residues. V dropped 6 bases and J dropped 8; count of bases not matched to a gene: 10. Germline CDR1 reads SNHLY; CDR2 reads FYNNEI. The CDR3 protein is CASRRDRGLVGEKLFF. DNA for the CDR3: TGTGCCAGCAGAAGGGACAGGGGGCTAGTAGGCGAAAAACTGTTTTTT.

This clone was seen a handful of times. V usage is TRBV9 and J usage is TRBJ1-2; tentatively, D is TRBD1 (6 bases). Germline V lookup: CDR1 SGDLS, CDR2 YYNGEE. CDR3 length: 15 amino acids. Between the trimmed V and J ends, which lost 0 bases and 9 bases, there was a span of 18 bases. The CDR3 DNA reads as TGTGCCAGCAGCGTAGACGGGACAAGGAGGAATCGCTACACCTTC. It codes for CASSVDGTRRNRYTF.

The chain has TRBV6-6 and TRBJ1-5; no clear D. V gave up 5 bases and J gave up 11 bases, with 10 bases separating them. The CDR3 spans 11 residues. Germline V gene data show CDR1 as MNHNY and CDR2 as SVGAGI (reference sequence). The CDR3, as DNA: TGTGCCAGCAGTGCCTCTAAGGCCCAGCATTTT. It codes for CASSASKAQHF.

The chain joins TRBV7-2 to TRBJ2-7, with D unresolved. The V and J ends lost 5 bases and 3 bases respectively, with 17 bases between them. The germline gives CDR1 SGHTA, CDR2 FQGNSA. This CDR3 is 15 amino acids long. The CDR3 DNA reads as TGTGCCAGCAGCCGAGTCCCGATTCCTAACTACGAGCAGTACTTC. Translated: CASSRVPIPNYEQYF.

Comment on this clone: A much larger clone is a single base away; this may be a read error. The chain recombines TRBV28 with TRBJ1-1; 9 nucleotides line up with TRBD1. This CDR3 region has 13 residues. Germline assignment: CDR1 MDHEN and CDR2 SYDVKM. Here the CDR3 DNA reads TGTGCCGGCAGAGGACAGGGGCACACTGAAGCTTTCTTT. Protein: CAGRGQGHTEAFF.

This chain links TRBV9 with TRBJ1-1; D is unresolved. V was shortened by 0 bases and J by 1 base, with 4 bases between the two germline ends. The germline gives CDR1 SGDLS, CDR2 YYNGEE. The CDR3 sequence is 13 residues long. For the CDR3, the DNA is TGTGCCAGCAGCGTAGTCCCGAACACTGAAGCTTTCTTT. This encodes CASSVVPNTEAFF.

About this clone: Given a far larger clone just one base away, this is likely a sequencing read error. The chain carries TRBV5-1 and TRBJ1-6, with D perhaps TRBD1 (6 bases). Germline V gene data show CDR1 as SGHRS and CDR2 as YFSETQ. Trimming left V 5 bases short and J 9 bases short, with 21 bases between. The CDR3 is made up of 16 amino acids. The CDR3 spells CASRGQTGLSSSPLHF. The CDR3 bases are TGCGCCAGCAGGGGGCAGACAGGCTTATCATCTTCACCCCTCCACTTT.

This clone was observed a single time. The chain employs TRBV5-1 and TRBJ1-3, with a weak D call TRBD1 (6 bases). The CDR3 is 16 amino acids. Trimming removed 2 bases from V and 3 bases from J, with 15 bases in between. Germline V gene data show CDR1 as SGHRS and CDR2 as YFSETQ. CDR3 sequence: CASSLDPGTHGNTIYF. As DNA, the CDR3 is TGCGCCAGCAGCTTAGATCCCGGGACACATGGAAACACCATATATTTT. Full variable domain (remainder filled in from reference TRBV5-1 and TRBJ1-3): KAGVTQTPRYLIKTRGQQVTLSCSPISGHRSVSWYQQTPGQGLQFLFEYFSETQRNKGNFPGRFSGRQFSNSRSEMNVSTLELGDSALYLCASSLDPGTHGNTIYFGEGSWLTVV.

The CDR3 loop reads CASSPSGGDYGYTF. The DNA of the CDR3 is TGCGCCAGCAGCCCATCAGGGGGCGACTATGGCTACACCTTC. The chain combines TRBV5-1 with TRBJ1-2, with TRBD1 matching over 8 bases. J was trimmed by 3 bases and V by 4 bases; bases with no gene match: 5. This CDR3 has 14 residues. The germline gives CDR1 SGHRS, CDR2 YFSETQ.

The V call is TRBV15, the J call TRBJ1-2; 7 bases are a match to TRBD1. V lost 0 bases and J lost 6; bases outside the gene matches: 4. Germline V CDR1 and CDR2: LNHNV, YYDKDF (reference sequence). The CDR3 runs 14 residues. As DNA, the CDR3 is TGTGCCACCAGCAGAGAACAGGGGTGGGATGGCTACACCTTC. As protein: CATSREQGWDGYTF.

The chain joins TRBV29-1 to TRBJ2-1; 9 bases agree with TRBD1. The junction had 13 bases not matched to a gene; V was cut back by 5 bases and J by 11 bases. The CDR3 is made up of 14 amino acids. Germline CDR1 reads SQVTM; CDR2 reads ANQGSEA. CDR3 region: CSVRPGQGTEKQFF. Here the CDR3 DNA reads TGCAGCGTTCGACCGGGACAGGGAACGGAGAAGCAGTTCTTC.

V and J are TRBV11-1 and TRBJ2-1; D gene uncertain. V dropped 2 bases and J dropped 0 bases, with 8 bases sitting between them. The length of the CDR3 is 15 residues. Looked up from germline, CDR1 is SGHAT and CDR2 is FQDESV (reference sequence). This CDR3 reads CASSLLDSSYNEQFF. Written as DNA, the CDR3 is TGTGCCAGCAGCTTATTGGATAGCTCCTACAATGAGCAGTTCTTC. Full variable domain (outside the CDR3, taken from reference TRBV11-1 and TRBJ2-1): EAEVAQSPRYKITEKSQAVAFWCDPISGHATLYWYRQILGQGPELLVQFQDESVVDDSQLPKDRFSAERLKGVDSTLKIQPAELGDSAMYLCASSLLDSSYNEQFFGPGTRLTVL.

The chain links TRBV5-1 to TRBJ1-2; the D is unclear. CDR3 size: 13 residues. V gave up 5 bases and J gave up 5 bases, with 13 bases separating them. Germline V gene data show CDR1 as SGHRS and CDR2 as YFSETQ. The CDR3 DNA reads as TGCGCCAGCAGTCGGGATGCCGATTATGGCTACACCTTC. Amino acid sequence: CASSRDADYGYTF.

To note about this clone: This could be a read error, since a much larger clone is one nucleotide away. CDR3 coding DNA: TGTGCCAGCAGTTCCCGGACAGGTTACAATGAGCAGTTCTTC. Its protein is CASSSRTGYNEQFF. This chain links TRBV7-9 with TRBJ2-1; 7 positions agree with TRBD1. Germline V CDR1 and CDR2: SEHNR, FQNEAQ (reference sequence). This CDR3 has 14 residues. Trimming cost V 6 bases and J 4 bases; bases outside gene matches: 6.

This chain links TRBV7-3 with TRBJ2-2; D is perhaps TRBD1 or TRBD2 (5 bases each). The ends were cut back, 3 bases at V and 0 bases at J, with 11 bases in the middle. This CDR3 contains 16 residues. Looked up from germline, CDR1 is SGHTA and CDR2 is FQGTGA. CDR3 nucleotide sequence: TGTGCCAGCAGCTTTACGGGACGTTCGAACACCGGGGAGCTGTTTTTT. It encodes CASSFTGRSNTGELFF.

The rearrangement links TRBV18 to TRBJ2-7, with TRBD1 matching 12 bases. This CDR3 has 14 amino acids. V gave up 4 bases and J gave up 5 bases; unmatched junction bases: 3. CDR1 is KGHSH, CDR2 LQKENI, per germline. The CDR3 DNA reads as TGTGCCAGCTCACGAGGGACAGGGGGCGACGAGCAGTACTTC. It translates to CASSRGTGGDEQYF.

The chain combines TRBV5-1 with TRBJ1-5; 8 nucleotides align to TRBD1. The ends lost 4 bases at V and 12 bases at J; junction bases unmatched: 12. The germline V gene has CDR1 SGHRS and CDR2 YFSETQ. This CDR3 spans 14 amino acids. CDR3 coding DNA: TGCGCCAGCAGCCCTCAACAGGGGGGGTTGCGCCAGCATTTT. Protein sequence: CASSPQQGGLRQHF.